One sample yielded the 5 T cell receptor beta chains listed below, sequenced in a study of hypomethylating agent response in myelodysplastic syndrome. TCRdb's table, derived via immunoSEQ multiplex PCR, lists solely in-frame clones and lacks some. The top ten clones hold approximately 25% of a sample with 4,500 or so clones, about four fifths of them seen once. Sequenced material: bone marrow, taken before or after starting hypomethylating agent treatment for myelodysplastic syndrome (not recorded which). These receptors came from a human donor with myelodysplastic syndrome.

This clone has more than one count but fewer than ten. The chain links TRBV10-1 to TRBJ2-7; D is ambiguous. This CDR3 is built from 13 residues. The germline V gene has CDR1 WNHNN and CDR2 SYGVQD (reference sequence). V lost 3 bases to trimming and J lost 1 base, with 7 bases between them. This CDR3 reads CASSDSDSYEQYF. CDR3 coding DNA: TGCGCCAGCAGTGACTCTGATTCCTACGAGCAGTACTTC.

The gene calls are TRBV7-3 and TRBJ1-1; TRBD1 is a possible D gene (5 bases). The length of the CDR3 is 14 residues. Germline V gene lookup returns CDR1 SGHTA and CDR2 FQGTGA. The V end was cut by 5 bases, the J end by 2 bases, with 12 bases between. CDR3 in amino acids: CASSQHQGNTEAFF. Written as DNA, the CDR3 is TGTGCCAGCAGCCAACACCAGGGAAACACTGAAGCTTTCTTT.

This chain connects TRBV7-9 to TRBJ2-7, with D possibly TRBD1 on 6 matching bases. V was clipped by 2 bases and J by 2 bases, with 13 bases between them. CDR3 size: 15 residues. CDR1 and CDR2 (germline): SEHNR, FQNEAQ (reference sequence). The CDR3 sequence is CASSLLTGRAYEQYF. CDR3 nucleotide sequence: TGTGCCAGCAGCTTATTAACAGGGAGAGCCTACGAGCAGTACTTC.

The rearrangement joins TRBV10-3 to TRBJ1-3; the D is unclear. V was cut by 7 bases and J by 1 base, with 11 bases left in between. The length of the CDR3 is 14 residues. Germline CDR1 and CDR2: ENHRY and SYGVKD. Here the CDR3 reads CAIKDPTSGNTIYF. Here the CDR3 DNA reads TGTGCCATCAAGGATCCTACGTCTGGAAACACCATATATTTT.

The rearrangement links TRBV6-1 to TRBJ1-2; maybe TRBD1 (6 bases). This CDR3 is built from 12 residues. Germline V gene data show CDR1 as MNHNS and CDR2 as SASEGT. The V gene lost 6 bases and the J gene lost 3 bases, with 8 bases spanning the gap. CDR3 amino acids: CASRQGDYGYTF. For the CDR3, the DNA is TGTGCCAGCAGACAGGGTGACTATGGCTACACCTTC.